This T cell receptor (beta chain) was sequenced for a study of blood T cell repertoires in COVID-19 (dated by TCRdb to the early 2020s). Background on the whole study: Collaborator samples came from the United States, Italy and Spain and covered acute and convalescent phases of COVID-19. The material from the prospective study consisted of cDNA or gDNA derived from T cells, B-cell-depleted T cells, or PBMCs. Deeply sampled blood TCRbeta repertoires from subjects exposed to, actively infected with, or recovered from COVID-19 were included in the dataset. The repertoires were made available in a free public database intended to serve as a resource for research on the immune response to SARS-CoV-2. Samples came from the ongoing ImmuneRACE study (first 160 participants) plus 1,254 subjects from 6 global collaborators. The sample metadata nearly always contained a de-identified subject ID, COVID-19 status, age in years and sex. Where HLA class I and class II types were available, the types were taken from metadata supplied by the sample provider, not from assay-based typing.

Whole blood was collected in K2EDTA tubes by collaborating institutions according to the institutions' own protocols. For TCRbeta analysis, collaborator samples were shipped as frozen whole blood, as isolated PBMCs, or as DNA extracted from either sample type. CDR1 and CDR2 are read off the germline V gene as SGHRS and YFSETQ. From V the trimming removes 0 bases and from J it removes 5 bases, while the gene matches leave 9 bases of the junction unaccounted for. The CDR3 covers 16 residues, taking in both the cysteine and the phenylalanine. Only the CDR3 DNA is retained, 48 bases long and in frame from the first base. Comment on this clone: Its cognate antigen has yet to be identified. One base away there is no much larger clone; base qualities are not given.

TCRbeta CDR3 regions were amplified from genomic DNA by means of the immunoSEQ Assay, a bias-controlled multiplex PCR. The original pipeline was this. The number of nucleated cells in each sample was estimated by amplification of reference gene primers within the assay. To quantify the absolute abundance of each unique TCRbeta CDR3 rearrangement, sequence reads were collapsed and filtered. For each sample, productive Simpson clonality was calculated by taking the square root of Simpson's diversity index across productive rearrangements. Sourced from immuneACCESS, this table was stored by TCRdb with only in-frame sequences that have V and J called. A share of the clones is absent; for the studies checked, an unresolved V gene accounts for under half, and the remainder has no known explanation. The DNA gave D and trimming, while V, J and clone size come from that table. In this sample the table shows under 45,000 clones, about 83% of which occur a single time. The ten largest make up 35% to 45% of the sample.

What the study reported, not specific to this receptor: Clinical and demographic metadata were provided uncurated, with the amount varying by source and participant.

The chain is made from TRBV5-1 and TRBJ2-3; TRBD2 lines up with 7 middle nucleotides. The sequencing sample was made of peripheral blood. This receptor was taken from an elderly woman with active or convalescent COVID-19. The bases are TGCGCCAGCAGCTTGGTCCCCAGCGGGAAGGGAGATACGCAGTATTTT. This codes for CASSLVPSGKGDTQYF.